Listed below are T cell receptor beta chains from one sample, sequenced in a study of blood T cell repertoires in COVID-19. Method: immunoSEQ multiplex PCR; TCRdb's copy keeps in-frame clones and lacks some. The sample lists over 150,000 clones, about 85% occurring once. Specimen: peripheral blood. Every receptor here comes from a man in his forties with acute or convalescent COVID-19. Each CDR3 is given with its conserved first and last residue. The D gene is left open where the match is weak. Rows may omit the clone size; those that give it use once, few, many or a size class.

d_call,v_call,j_call,clone_size,cdr3_nt,cdr3_aa
.,TRBV5-1,TRBJ1-6,.,TGCGCCAGCAGCTTTCCAGGGGAAGATTCACCCCTCCACTTT,CASSFPGEDSPLHF
TRBD1,TRBV10-3,TRBJ1-1,once,TGTGCCATCTCCGGACAGGGTGAAGCTTTCTTT,CAISGQGEAFF
.,TRBV5-6,TRBJ2-5,.,TGTGCCAGCAGCTCCCAGGAGACCCAGTACTTC,CASSSQETQYF
.,TRBV7-9,TRBJ2-7,.,TGTGCCAGCAGCTTAGGGCAGACCCCAGGTGGAGAGCAGTACTTC,CASSLGQTPGGEQYF
TRBD2,TRBV5-1,TRBJ2-1,.,TGCGCCAGCAGCTTGGATGAGGGGACTAGAGGGAATGAGCAGTTCTTC,CASSLDEGTRGNEQFF
TRBD1,TRBV5-1,TRBJ2-5,.,TGCGCCAGCAGCTTCCGGGGACAGATCCAAGAGACCCAGTACTTC,CASSFRGQIQETQYF
TRBD1,TRBV5-6,TRBJ1-1,.,TGTGCCAGCAGCTTGGACAGGGGAGGTACTGAAGCTTTCTTT,CASSLDRGGTEAFF
TRBD1,TRBV11-2,TRBJ2-5,.,TGTGCCAGCAGCTTAGAGACCGGGACAGTCGAGACCCAGTACTTC,CASSLETGTVETQYF
.,TRBV6-6,TRBJ2-3,few,TGTGCCAGCCACCGACTCACAGATACGCAGTATTTT,CASHRLTDTQYF
.,TRBV2,TRBJ1-4,.,TGTGCCAGCAGTAGGGGTACGACTAATGAAAAACTGTTTTTT,CASSRGTTNEKLFF
.,TRBV21-1,TRBJ1-4,.,TGTGCCAGCAGCGAATTACAGGGCGATAATGAAAAACTGTTTTTT,CASSELQGDNEKLFF
.,TRBV5-1,TRBJ2-3,.,TGCGCCAGCAGACTGGAGGGAGATACGCAGTATTTT,CASRLEGDTQYF
.,TRBV28,TRBJ1-3,.,TGTGCCAGCAGTTTATACGGTTCCGGAAACACCATATATTTT,CASSLYGSGNTIYF
.,TRBV4-1,TRBJ1-5,.,TGCGCCAGCAGCCCGGCGTATATTGGGGGGACCCAGCCCCAGCATTTT,CASSPAYIGGTQPQHF
.,TRBV7-3,TRBJ2-7,.,TGTGCCAGCAGCTTGGGACTTGCCTACGAGCAGTACTTC,CASSLGLAYEQYF
.,TRBV9,TRBJ1-3,.,TGTGCCAGCAGCGTAGAAACAGGACCAAGCTCTGGAAACACCATATATTTT,CASSVETGPSSGNTIYF
.,TRBV7-2,TRBJ2-2,.,TGTGCCAGCAGCCACAGGAGCGGGGAGCTGTTTTTT,CASSHRSGELFF
.,TRBV6-1,TRBJ1-5,once,TGTGCCAGCAGTGAAGCGACGGGATATAGCAATCAGCCCCAGCATTTT,CASSEATGYSNQPQHF
TRBD1,TRBV7-9,TRBJ1-4,.,TGTGCCAGCAGGATAGGGGGCGAGGGTGAAAAACTGTTTTTT,CASRIGGEGEKLFF
TRBD1,TRBV14,TRBJ2-7,.,TGTGCCAGCAGCCGGACAGGGACGTTACTTTACGAGCAGTACTTC,CASSRTGTLLYEQYF
.,TRBV5-1,TRBJ2-1,.,TGCGCCAGCAGCCCGCCGCGAGCGCCCTACAATGAGCAGTTCTTC,CASSPPRAPYNEQFF
TRBD1,TRBV2,TRBJ1-5,.,TGTGCCAGCAGCCCAAACCGGGACAGAACGCCGTGGGGCAATCAGCCCCAGCATTTT,CASSPNRDRTPWGNQPQHF
.,TRBV28,TRBJ1-1,.,TGTATCACAGGTAATATGAACACTGAAGCTTTCTTT,CITGNMNTEAFF
TRBD1,TRBV28,TRBJ1-2,.,TGTGCCAGCGCCGTGACAGGGATAGTCTATGGCTACACCTTC,CASAVTGIVYGYTF
.,TRBV4-1,TRBJ1-2,.,TGCGCCAGCAGCCCGGTGGGGCAGAACTATGGCTACACCTTC,CASSPVGQNYGYTF
.,TRBV15,TRBJ2-1,.,TGTGCCACCAGCAGAGATCGGGGCTCCTACAATGAGCAGTTCTTC,CATSRDRGSYNEQFF
TRBD1,TRBV19,TRBJ1-3,.,TGTGCCAGTAGTACGGGGACAGCAAAAGGTGGAAACACCATATATTTT,CASSTGTAKGGNTIYF
.,TRBV20-1,TRBJ2-7,.,TGCAGTGCTAGTTCGGCGCACAGGGCCAGCTCCTACGAGCAGTACTTC,CSASSAHRASSYEQYF
TRBD1,TRBV11-2,TRBJ1-6,few,TGTGCCAGCAGCAGGGACAGGCTAAATTCACCCCTCCACTTT,CASSRDRLNSPLHF
.,TRBV6-5,TRBJ1-1,.,TGTGCCAGCAGTACCATGAGGAGCACTGAAGCTTTCTTT,CASSTMRSTEAFF
.,TRBV18,TRBJ2-3,.,TGTGCCAGCTCACCATCAGCGGGCCTCACAGATACGCAGTATTTT,CASSPSAGLTDTQYF
TRBD1,TRBV7-9,TRBJ1-3,.,TGTGCCAGCAGCCCGAGGGACAGACACTCTGGAAACACCATATATTTT,CASSPRDRHSGNTIYF
TRBD1,TRBV6-5,TRBJ1-5,once,TGTGCCAGCAGTTACTCTGGACAGGGGGCTCAGCCCCAGCATTTT,CASSYSGQGAQPQHF
TRBD1,TRBV18,TRBJ1-4,once,TGTGCCAGCTCACCACCGGGACAGGGGGCTGAAAAACTGTTTTTT,CASSPPGQGAEKLFF
.,TRBV5-6,TRBJ2-2,.,TGTGCCAGCAGCTCCGTTGGCGGTCACCGGGAGCTGTTTTTT,CASSSVGGHRELFF
.,TRBV9,TRBJ1-2,.,TGTGCCAGCAGCGTATTTGTCGGGGGGCCCCTTGGCTACACCTTC,CASSVFVGGPLGYTF
.,TRBV6-5,TRBJ2-1,.,TGTGCCAGCAGTTACTCCAAGAGGGCATCCTACAATGAGCAGTTCTTC,CASSYSKRASYNEQFF
.,TRBV18,TRBJ1-1,once,TGTGCCAGCTTCGTGGGCCCTAACACTGAAGCTTTCTTT,CASFVGPNTEAFF
.,TRBV4-3,TRBJ2-2,few,TGCGCCAGCAGCTCAGAGCGGGACACCGGGGAGCTGTTTTTT,CASSSERDTGELFF
TRBD1,TRBV24-1,TRBJ2-5,.,TGTGCCACCAGTGGTCAGACAGGGAATCAAGAGACCCAGTACTTC,CATSGQTGNQETQYF
.,TRBV18,TRBJ2-1,.,TGTGCCAGCTCACCACCGATACAGAGCTCCTACAATGAGCAGTTCTTC,CASSPPIQSSYNEQFF
.,TRBV2,TRBJ1-6,.,TGTGCCAGCAGATCCGGGACTCCCTCCCGGACCCTCCACTTT,CASRSGTPSRTLHF
.,TRBV10-3,TRBJ1-2,few,TGTGCCATCAGGAAGGAAGGACAAAATGGCTACACCTTC,CAIRKEGQNGYTF
TRBD1,TRBV5-4,TRBJ2-3,few,TGTGCCAGCAGCTTCCGTACAGGGGACGATACGCAGTATTTT,CASSFRTGDDTQYF
.,TRBV6-1,TRBJ1-3,.,TGTGCCAGCAGTGAAGAGTCCGGGCAGGGCTACGGAAACACCATATATTTT,CASSEESGQGYGNTIYF
.,TRBV7-9,TRBJ1-1,.,TGTGCCAGCAGCGTACAGGGATACACTGAAGCTTTCTTT,CASSVQGYTEAFF
TRBD2,TRBV30,TRBJ2-1,.,TGTGCCTGGAGCACCAACACCCTAGCGGGTGAGCAGTTCTTC,CAWSTNTLAGEQFF
.,TRBV12-3/TRBV12-4,TRBJ2-7,few,TGTGCCAGCAGTTTATCCGACGAGCAGTACTTC,CASSLSDEQYF
TRBD2,TRBV2,TRBJ2-1,.,TGTGCCAGCAGTGCCCGCCGGGGGGTCCACTCCTACAATGAGCAGTTCTTC,CASSARRGVHSYNEQFF
.,TRBV11-3,TRBJ2-1,.,TGTGCCAGCAGCTCCGGAGGCTTTGTGTTCTTC,CASSSGGFVFF